This T cell receptor (beta chain) was found in a study of blood T cell repertoires in COVID-19. CDR3 length: 15 residues. V shed 0 bases and J shed 0 bases, with 7 bases lying between them. Looked up from germline, CDR1 is SGHRS and CDR2 is YFSETQ. Sequenced by immunoSEQ multiplex PCR; TCRdb stores in-frame clones only, minus some. The sample has roughly 190,000 clones; 70% to 90% are singletons. The origin of this receptor is a woman aged 80 or older in a cohort sampled during active or convalescent COVID-19. What was sequenced was peripheral blood. The gene calls are TRBV5-1 and TRBJ1-3; D is undetermined. CDR3 DNA sequence: TGCGCCAGCAGCTTGGACCGGAGCTCTGGAAACACCATATATTTT. This sequence encodes CASSLDRSSGNTIYF. The full variable domain, completed using reference TRBV5-1 and TRBJ1-3, is KAGVTQTPRYLIKTRGQQVTLSCSPISGHRSVSWYQQTPGQGLQFLFEYFSETQRNKGNFPGRFSGRQFSNSRSEMNVSTLELGDSALYLCASSLDRSSGNTIYFGEGSWLTVV.